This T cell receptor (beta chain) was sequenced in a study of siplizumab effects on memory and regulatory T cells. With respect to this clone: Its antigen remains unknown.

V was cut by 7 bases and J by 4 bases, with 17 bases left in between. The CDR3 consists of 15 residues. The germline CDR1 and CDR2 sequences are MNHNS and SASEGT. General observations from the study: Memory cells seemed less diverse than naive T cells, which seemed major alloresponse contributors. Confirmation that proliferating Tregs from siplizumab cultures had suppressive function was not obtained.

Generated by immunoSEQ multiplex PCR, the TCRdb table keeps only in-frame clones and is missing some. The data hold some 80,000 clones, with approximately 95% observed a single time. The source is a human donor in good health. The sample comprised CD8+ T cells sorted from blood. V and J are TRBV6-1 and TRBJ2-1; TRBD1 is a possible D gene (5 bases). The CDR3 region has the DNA TGTGCCAGCAAGATAGGGGCGGAGTCATACAATGAGCAGTTCTTC. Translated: CASKIGAESYNEQFF.